Below are 17 T cell receptor beta chains sequenced from a single sample in a study of shared clonotypes between healthy human individuals. The repertoire was sequenced with immunoSEQ multiplex PCR; TCRdb's copy has only in-frame clones and lacks some. This table has 780,000 or so clones, roughly 72% appearing once. Sequenced: memory CD4+ T cells sorted from blood. Specified subset: CD45RA-negative fraction. The receptors shown here come from a woman aged 25-40 years in good health.

The rearrangement uses TRBV25-1 and TRBJ2-5; the match to TRBD2 covers 11 bases. Trimming at V came to 2 bases and at J to 5 bases, leaving 10 bases not matched to a gene. From germline, CDR1 is MGHDK and CDR2 SYGVNS. The CDR3 consists of 17 residues. CDR3 sequence: CASSEPRSGRARETQYF. CDR3 bases: TGTGCCAGCAGTGAACCCCGTAGCGGGAGGGCCCGGGAGACCCAGTACTTC.

The CDR3 is CASSLTRNTEAFF. CDR3 sequence (DNA): TGTGCCAGCAGCTTAACCCGAAACACTGAAGCTTTCTTT. The chain is built from TRBV7-2 and TRBJ1-1; D gene unclear. The germline V gene encodes CDR1 SGHTA and CDR2 FQGNSA. The CDR3 totals 13 residues. The ends were cut back, 2 bases at V and 2 bases at J, with 6 bases in the middle.

This chain joins TRBV15 and TRBJ2-1; unclear D gene. Germline assignment: CDR1 LNHNV and CDR2 YYDKDF (reference sequence). The CDR3 is made up of 15 amino acids. V lost 1 base and J lost 6, with 13 bases in between. The DNA for the CDR3 is TGTGCCACCAGCAGAGTAACTGAACGATTCAATGAGCAGTTCTTC. Translation: CATSRVTERFNEQFF.

This chain uses TRBV7-6 with TRBJ1-4; D not certain. The germline gives CDR1 SGHVS, CDR2 FNYEAQ. V was shortened by 1 base and J by 8 bases, with 8 bases between the two germline ends. CDR3 size: 13 residues. CDR3 region: CASSLEVGEKLFF. In DNA, the CDR3 is TGTGCCAGCAGCTTAGAAGTTGGGGAAAAACTGTTTTTT.

In its sample, this clone was seen once. The chain links TRBV11-2 to TRBJ2-1, with D possibly matching TRBD2 (7 bases). Trimming removed 7 bases at V and 4 bases at J, with 14 bases between. The CDR3 extends over 14 amino acids. Germline V gene data show CDR1 as SGHAT and CDR2 as FQNNGV. The CDR3 protein is CASTLEGGYNEQFF. Written as DNA, the CDR3 is TGTGCCAGCACCCTTGAGGGGGGGTACAATGAGCAGTTCTTC.

The V call is TRBV2, the J call TRBJ2-6; D not certain. V lost 7 bases and J lost 0, with 10 bases in between. Germline values: CDR1 SNHLY, CDR2 FYNNEI. CDR3 length: 15 amino acids. In DNA form, the CDR3 reads TGTGCCAGCACCTCGTTAACCTCTGGGGCCAACGTCCTGACTTTC. Residues: CASTSLTSGANVLTF.

This chain joins TRBV10-3 and TRBJ2-3; no clear D. The CDR3 runs 12 residues. Germline V gene data show CDR1 as ENHRY and CDR2 as SYGVKD. The V gene lost 7 bases and the J gene lost 0 bases, with 5 bases spanning the gap. The CDR3 protein is CAIKDSTDTQYF. CDR3 DNA sequence: TGTGCCATCAAGGACAGCACAGATACGCAGTATTTT.

A few counts support this clone. Additional DNA sequences in this sample encode the identical CDR3. The V gene is TRBV2, the J gene TRBJ1-5, with 10 bases aligning to TRBD1. The V and J ends lost 6 bases and 5 bases, in that order; junction bases with no gene match: 4. Germline lookup yields CDR1 SNHLY and CDR2 FYNNEI. The CDR3 runs 14 residues. The CDR3 sequence is CASSRTGGYQPQHF. The CDR3 nucleotides are TGTGCCAGCAGCCGGACAGGGGGGTATCAGCCCCAGCATTTT.

This chain uses TRBV19 with TRBJ2-1, with 8 positions matching TRBD2. Germline V gives CDR1 LNHDA, CDR2 SQIVND (reference sequence). The trim removed 6 bases at V and 6 bases at J, leaving 10 bases unmatched. This CDR3 contains 15 residues. The CDR3 DNA reads as TGTGCCAGTAGACCACTAGCGGCGCGGGTCAATGAGCAGTTCTTC. It translates to CASRPLAARVNEQFF.

This clone was picked up a small number of times. In the same sample, other DNA sequences code for this CDR3. V gene TRBV5-1 combines with J gene TRBJ1-1; D is unresolved. Germline V gene data show CDR1 as SGHRS and CDR2 as YFSETQ. CDR3 size: 11 residues. V lost 0 bases, J lost 5 bases, and 2 bases lay in between. The CDR3 protein is CASSLGTEAFF. CDR3 nucleotides: TGCGCCAGCAGCTTGGGTACTGAAGCTTTCTTT. Complete variable domain (other parts from reference TRBV5-1 and TRBJ1-1): KAGVTQTPRYLIKTRGQQVTLSCSPISGHRSVSWYQQTPGQGLQFLFEYFSETQRNKGNFPGRFSGRQFSNSRSEMNVSTLELGDSALYLCASSLGTEAFFGQGTRLTVV.

This sequence joins TRBV6-6 and TRBJ2-3, with TRBD2 as a possible D gene (5 bases). V shed 4 bases and J shed 1 base, with 6 bases lying between them. The CDR3 spans 13 residues. Per germline, CDR1 MNHNY and CDR2 SVGAGI (reference sequence). CDR3 amino acids: CASSLEGTDTQYF. In DNA form, the CDR3 reads TGTGCCAGCAGTTTGGAGGGCACAGATACGCAGTATTTT.

This clone occurred a few times. The chain links TRBV7-9 to TRBJ2-7; D remains ambiguous. Trimming pared 5 bases from V and 6 bases from J, leaving 26 bases between. The germline V gene encodes CDR1 SEHNR and CDR2 FQNEAQ (reference sequence). This CDR3 comprises 17 residues. The DNA of the CDR3 is TGTGCCAGCAGCCCGCCGTTACTCATGGTTCGTTCATCCGAGCAGTACTTC. It translates to CASSPPLLMVRSSEQYF.

The chain carries TRBV19 and TRBJ1-1; tentatively, D is TRBD1 (5 bases). This CDR3 has 13 residues. The germline V gene encodes CDR1 LNHDA and CDR2 SQIVND (reference sequence). Trimming removed 6 bases at V and 5 bases at J, with 13 bases between. CDR3 loop: CASRVWGDTEAFF. The CDR3 region has the DNA TGTGCCAGTAGAGTGTGGGGGGATACTGAAGCTTTCTTT.

The chain recombines TRBV28 with TRBJ2-4; possibly TRBD2 for D (6 bases). The CDR3 covers 16 residues. Germline CDR1 reads MDHEN; CDR2 reads SYDVKM. V was trimmed by 6 bases and J by 5 bases, leaving 20 bases between them. As DNA, the CDR3 is TGTGCCAGCAGGGGGGGTCCGGGGAGTGGTGAAAACATTCAGTACTTC. Its protein product is CASRGGPGSGENIQYF.

The CDR3 DNA follows: TGTGCCAGCAGTTCCCGAGGGGTCTGGGGGGCGCGGGACACTGAAGCTTTCTTT. It specifies CASSSRGVWGARDTEAFF. This sequence joins TRBV28 and TRBJ1-1; possible D gene TRBD1, 6 bases. Per germline, CDR1 MDHEN and CDR2 SYDVKM. The V and J ends lost 4 bases and 3 bases respectively, with 24 bases between them. This CDR3 comprises 18 residues. The full variable domain, its missing parts supplied by reference TRBV28 and TRBJ1-1, is DVKVTQSSRYLVKRTGEKVFLECVQDMDHENMFWYRQDPGLGLRLIYFSYDVKMKEKGDIPEGYSVSREKKERFSLILESASTNQTSMYLCASSSRGVWGARDTEAFFGQGTRLTVV.

This chain uses TRBV4-2 with TRBJ2-3; perhaps TRBD2 as D (5 bases). Germline CDR1 is LGHNA and CDR2 is YNFKEQ. This CDR3 contains 14 residues. V lost 3 bases and J lost 1, with 8 bases in between. CDR3 sequence (DNA): TGTGCCAGCAGCCAGCGGGTCCGCACAGATACGCAGTATTTT. It specifies CASSQRVRTDTQYF.

This clone was picked up many times. This specimen includes other DNA sequences encoding the same CDR3. The V and J genes are TRBV30 and TRBJ2-7, with D possibly being TRBD2 (6 bases). Germline V gene data show CDR1 as GTSNPN and CDR2 as SVGIG (reference sequence). The CDR3 spans 14 residues. V lost 0 bases and J lost 0, with 9 bases in between. The CDR3 sequence is CAWSVGGSSYEQYF. The CDR3 DNA reads as TGTGCCTGGAGTGTCGGGGGAAGCTCCTACGAGCAGTACTTC. The full variable domain, rest sourced from reference TRBV30 and TRBJ2-7, is SQTIHQWPATLVQPVGSPLSLECTVEGTSNPNLYWYRQAAGRGLQLLFYSVGIGQISSEVPQNLSASRPQDRQFILSSKKLLLSDSGFYLCAWSVGGSSYEQYFGPGTRLTVT.